This TCR beta chain emerged from a study of OX40 agonist ivuxolimab in advanced cancers. The method was immunoSEQ multiplex PCR; TCRdb's version includes in-frame clones alone and lacks a portion of them. In the table there are about 63,000 clones, around 90% of which are singletons. This clone was recorded a few times. Its target is unknown. Study results and caveats: The study observed clonal expansion of CD4+ and CD8+ blood T cells by week 6 at 0.1 to 3.0 mg/kg.

CDR3 length equals 11 residues. Trimming left V 3 bases short and J 8 bases short, with 7 bases between. Per germline, CDR1 LNHDA and CDR2 SQIVND (reference sequence). The sample consisted of CD4+ or CD8+ T cells sorted from blood, taken in a trial of the OX40 agonist ivuxolimab. The clonotype originates from an adult with an advanced solid tumor such as melanoma, head and neck, liver or kidney cancer. The chain carries TRBV19 and TRBJ1-2; D remains ambiguous. The CDR3: CASSMMSGYTF. The CDR3 DNA reads as TGTGCCAGTAGTATGATGTCGGGCTACACCTTC.